This T cell receptor (beta chain) came from a study of regulatory T cells in long-lasting Graves disease. Study-wide results and caveats: New patients shared over 900 public clonotypes, and persistent patients shared more, with about 2,700. There were preferences for TRBV28, TRBJ1-2 and TRBJ2-5 in persistent disease.

CDR1 SQVTM and CDR2 ANQGSEA come from the germline V gene. With 3 bases removed from V and 7 bases from J, the gap between germline ends came to 11 bases. The CDR3 is made up of 12 amino acids. Documented time point: newly diagnosed GD, antithyroid drugs for less than 3 months. Extracted RNA from PBMCs served as the source of the TCR library. CDR3 regions were amplified by Arm-PCR using iRepertoire HTBI primers to build TCR beta libraries. TCRdb passed the multiplex PCR reads through MiXCR, listing each CDR3 protein once. Of a few hundred thousand distinct CDR3 sequences detected, approximately 16% appear once; the ten largest clones hold about 8%. This clonotype was picked up many times. Its antigen is unidentified. The same specimen was also included in a second study, on T cells in Graves' hyperthyroidism and ophthalmopathy. Per that paper: In the analysis, a 13 V-J model separated ophthalmopathy from stable hyperthyroidism. A median 6.5 months before onset, the model predicted ophthalmopathy.

This sequence originates from a middle-aged woman with Graves disease. The chain joins TRBV29-1 to TRBJ2-3; D possibly corresponds to TRBD1 (6 bases). The specimen was peripheral blood mononuclear cells (PBMCs), collected at new diagnosis, from a patient treated with antithyroid drugs. Here the CDR3 reads CSVENREHTQYF. The CDR3 region has the DNA TGCAGCGTTGAGAACAGGGAGCATACGCAGTATTTT.